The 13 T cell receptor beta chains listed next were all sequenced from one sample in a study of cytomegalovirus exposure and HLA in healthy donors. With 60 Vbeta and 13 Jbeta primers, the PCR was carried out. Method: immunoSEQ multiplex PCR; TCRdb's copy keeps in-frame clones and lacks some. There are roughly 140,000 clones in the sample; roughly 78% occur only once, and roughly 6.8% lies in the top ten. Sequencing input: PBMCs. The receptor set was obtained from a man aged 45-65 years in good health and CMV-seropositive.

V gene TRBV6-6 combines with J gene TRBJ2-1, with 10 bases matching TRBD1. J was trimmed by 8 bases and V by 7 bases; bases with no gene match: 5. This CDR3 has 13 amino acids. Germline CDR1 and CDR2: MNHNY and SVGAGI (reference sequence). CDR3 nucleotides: TGTGCCAGCACTAGACAGGGGGCTGATGAGCAGTTCTTC. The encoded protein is CASTRQGADEQFF.

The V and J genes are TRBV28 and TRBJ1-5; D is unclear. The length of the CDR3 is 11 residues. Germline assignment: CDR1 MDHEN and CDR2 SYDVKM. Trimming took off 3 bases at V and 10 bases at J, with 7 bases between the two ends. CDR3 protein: CASSFPSPQHF. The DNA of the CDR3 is TGTGCCAGCAGTTTCCCTAGCCCCCAGCATTTT.

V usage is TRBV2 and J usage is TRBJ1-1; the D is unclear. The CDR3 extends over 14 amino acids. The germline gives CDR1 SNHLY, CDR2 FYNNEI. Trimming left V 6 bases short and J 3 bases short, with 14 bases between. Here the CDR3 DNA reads TGTGCCAGCAGCACAGAAGCTTTTGACACTGAAGCTTTCTTT. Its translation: CASSTEAFDTEAFF.

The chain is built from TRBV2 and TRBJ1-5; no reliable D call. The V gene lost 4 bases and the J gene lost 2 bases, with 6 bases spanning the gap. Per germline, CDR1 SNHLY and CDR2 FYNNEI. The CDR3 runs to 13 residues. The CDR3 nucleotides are TGTGCCAGCAGTGTCGGGGGCAATCAGCCCCAGCATTTT. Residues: CASSVGGNQPQHF.

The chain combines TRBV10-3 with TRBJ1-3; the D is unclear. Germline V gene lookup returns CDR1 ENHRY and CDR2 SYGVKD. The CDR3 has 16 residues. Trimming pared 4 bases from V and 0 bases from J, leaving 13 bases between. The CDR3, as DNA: TGTGCCATCAGTGTTATGGCAGCAGGCTCTGGAAACACCATATATTTT. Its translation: CAISVMAAGSGNTIYF.

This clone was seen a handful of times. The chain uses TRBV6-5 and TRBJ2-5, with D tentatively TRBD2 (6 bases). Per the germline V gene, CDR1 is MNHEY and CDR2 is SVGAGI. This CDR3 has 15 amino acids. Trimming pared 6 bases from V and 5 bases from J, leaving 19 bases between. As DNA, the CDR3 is TGTGCCAGCAGCCGACCGGGACCCCGGGGGGAGACCCAGTACTTC. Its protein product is CASSRPGPRGETQYF.

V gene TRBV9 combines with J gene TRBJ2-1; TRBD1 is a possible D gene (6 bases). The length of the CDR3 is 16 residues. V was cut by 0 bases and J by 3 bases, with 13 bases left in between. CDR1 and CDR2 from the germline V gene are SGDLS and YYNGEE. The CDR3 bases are TGTGCCAGCAGCGTAGTTGGGGGCTCGGGCTACAATGAGCAGTTCTTC. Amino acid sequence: CASSVVGGSGYNEQFF.

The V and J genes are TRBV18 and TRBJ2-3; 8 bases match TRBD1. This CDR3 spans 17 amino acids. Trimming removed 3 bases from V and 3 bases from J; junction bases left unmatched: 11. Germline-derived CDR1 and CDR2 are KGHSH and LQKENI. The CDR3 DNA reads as TGTGCCAGCTCACCTCTTGTGACAGGGGCGGGTACAGATACGCAGTATTTT. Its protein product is CASSPLVTGAGTDTQYF.

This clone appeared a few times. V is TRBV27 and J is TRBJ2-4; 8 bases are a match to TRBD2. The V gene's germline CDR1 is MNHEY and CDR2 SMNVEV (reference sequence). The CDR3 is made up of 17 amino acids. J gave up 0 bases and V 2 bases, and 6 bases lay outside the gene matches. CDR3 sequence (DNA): TGTGCCAGCAGTTTACCTATAGCGGGAATAGCCAAAAACATTCAGTACTTC. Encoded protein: CASSLPIAGIAKNIQYF.

DNA of the CDR3: TGTGCCAGCAGCGGCTTTGGGGGGGACACAGATACGCAGTATTTT. Amino acids: CASSGFGGDTDTQYF. This sequence joins TRBV2 and TRBJ2-3, with 7 bases identical to TRBD2. The J segment lost 2 bases and the V segment lost 6 bases, leaving 8 bases of the junction unmatched. This CDR3 region has 15 residues. Per the germline V gene, CDR1 is SNHLY and CDR2 is FYNNEI.

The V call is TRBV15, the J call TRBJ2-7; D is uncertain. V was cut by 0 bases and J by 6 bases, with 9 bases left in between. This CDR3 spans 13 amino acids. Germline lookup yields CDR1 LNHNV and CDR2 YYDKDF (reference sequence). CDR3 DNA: TGTGCCACCAGCAGAGAGGGCTCGCGCGAGCAGTACTTC. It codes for CATSREGSREQYF.

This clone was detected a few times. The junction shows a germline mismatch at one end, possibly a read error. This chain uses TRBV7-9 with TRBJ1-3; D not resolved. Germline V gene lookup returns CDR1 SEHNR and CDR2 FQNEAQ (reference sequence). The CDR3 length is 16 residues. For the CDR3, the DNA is TGTTCCAGCAGCGACACCCTTCCGCTCTCTGGAAACACCATATATTTT. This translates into CSSSDTLPLSGNTIYF.

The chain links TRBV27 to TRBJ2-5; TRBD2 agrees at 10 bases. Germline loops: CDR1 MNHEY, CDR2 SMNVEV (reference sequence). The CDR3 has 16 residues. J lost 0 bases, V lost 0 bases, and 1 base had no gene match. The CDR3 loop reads CASSLSSGGYQETQYF. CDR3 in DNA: TGTGCCAGCAGTTTATCTAGCGGGGGGTACCAAGAGACCCAGTACTTC.